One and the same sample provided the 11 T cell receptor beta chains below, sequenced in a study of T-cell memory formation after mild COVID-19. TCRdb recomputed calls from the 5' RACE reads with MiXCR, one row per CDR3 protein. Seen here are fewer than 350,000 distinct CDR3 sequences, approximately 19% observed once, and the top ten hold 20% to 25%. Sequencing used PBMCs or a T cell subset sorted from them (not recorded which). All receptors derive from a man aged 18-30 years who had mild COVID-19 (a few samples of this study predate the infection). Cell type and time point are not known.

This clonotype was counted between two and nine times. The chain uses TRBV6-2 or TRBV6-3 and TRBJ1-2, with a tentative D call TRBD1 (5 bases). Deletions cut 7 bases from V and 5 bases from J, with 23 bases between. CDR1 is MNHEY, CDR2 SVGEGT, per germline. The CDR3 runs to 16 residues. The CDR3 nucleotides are TGTGCCAGCACCGAAAATCAACAACGGGACGCATATGGCTACACCTTC. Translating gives CASTENQQRDAYGYTF.

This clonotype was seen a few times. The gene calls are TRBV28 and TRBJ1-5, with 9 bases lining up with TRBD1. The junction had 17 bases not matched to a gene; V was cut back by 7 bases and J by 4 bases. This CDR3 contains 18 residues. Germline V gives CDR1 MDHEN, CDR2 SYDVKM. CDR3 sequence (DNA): TGTGCCAGCACCTTAGGGTTTAGGGGACAGGGAAGAAATCAGCCCCAGCATTTT. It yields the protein CASTLGFRGQGRNQPQHF.

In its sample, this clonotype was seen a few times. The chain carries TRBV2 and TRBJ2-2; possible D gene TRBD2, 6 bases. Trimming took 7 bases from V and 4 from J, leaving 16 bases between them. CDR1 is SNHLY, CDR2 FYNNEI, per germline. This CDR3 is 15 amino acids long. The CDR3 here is CASNRQGAGTGELFF. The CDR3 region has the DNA TGTGCCAGCAATAGGCAGGGAGCGGGCACCGGGGAGCTGTTTTTT.

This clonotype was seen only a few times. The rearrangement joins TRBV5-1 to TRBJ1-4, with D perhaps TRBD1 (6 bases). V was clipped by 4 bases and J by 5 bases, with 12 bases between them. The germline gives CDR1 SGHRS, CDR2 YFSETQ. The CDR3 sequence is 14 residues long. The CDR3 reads CASSRDTENEKLFF. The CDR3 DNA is TGCGCCAGCAGCCGGGACACGGAGAATGAAAAACTGTTTTTT.

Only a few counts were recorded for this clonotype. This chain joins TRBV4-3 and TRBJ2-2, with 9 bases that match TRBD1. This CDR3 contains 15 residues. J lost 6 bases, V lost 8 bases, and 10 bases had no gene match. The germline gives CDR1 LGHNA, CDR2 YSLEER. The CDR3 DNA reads TGCGCCAGCGGGCAAGGGACAGGGCTACCCGGGGAGCTGTTTTTT. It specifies CASGQGTGLPGELFF.

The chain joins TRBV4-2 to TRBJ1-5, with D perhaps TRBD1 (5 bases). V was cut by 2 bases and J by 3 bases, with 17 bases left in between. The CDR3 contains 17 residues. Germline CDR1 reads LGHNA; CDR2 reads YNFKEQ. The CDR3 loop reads CASSQSSRATNNQPQHF. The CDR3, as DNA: TGTGCCAGCAGCCAAAGTAGCAGGGCAACTAACAATCAGCCCCAGCATTTT.

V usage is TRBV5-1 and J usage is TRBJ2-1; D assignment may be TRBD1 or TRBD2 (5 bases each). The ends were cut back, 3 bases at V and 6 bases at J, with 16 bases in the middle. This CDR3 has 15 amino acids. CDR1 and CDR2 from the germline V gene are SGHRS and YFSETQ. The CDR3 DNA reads TGCGCCAGCAGCTGGCTGAGTGGGACGGCCAATGAGCAGTTCTTC. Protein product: CASSWLSGTANEQFF.

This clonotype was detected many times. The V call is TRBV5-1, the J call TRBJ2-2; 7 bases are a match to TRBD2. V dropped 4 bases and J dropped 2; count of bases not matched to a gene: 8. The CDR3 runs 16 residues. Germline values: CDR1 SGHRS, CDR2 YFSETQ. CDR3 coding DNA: TGCGCCAGCAGCCCGCTAGCGGCGATAAACACCGGGGAGCTGTTTTTT. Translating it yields CASSPLAAINTGELFF.

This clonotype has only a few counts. The CDR3 DNA reads as TGCAGTGCTCCCAGACAGGGAGGCACAGATACGCAGTATTTT. This encodes CSAPRQGGTDTQYF. The chain couples TRBV20-1 to TRBJ2-3; 7 bases match TRBD1. The germline V gene encodes CDR1 DFQATT and CDR2 SNEGSKA (reference sequence). CDR3 size: 14 residues. Germline trimming cut 5 bases from V and 1 base from J; bases unmatched to any gene: 6.

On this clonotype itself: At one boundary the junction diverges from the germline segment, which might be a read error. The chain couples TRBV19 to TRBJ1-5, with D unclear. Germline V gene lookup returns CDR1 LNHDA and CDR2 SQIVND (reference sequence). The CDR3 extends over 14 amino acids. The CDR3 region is CASSAWESIQPQHF. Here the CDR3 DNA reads TGTGCCAGTAGTGCCTGGGAAAGCATTCAGCCCCAGCATTTT.

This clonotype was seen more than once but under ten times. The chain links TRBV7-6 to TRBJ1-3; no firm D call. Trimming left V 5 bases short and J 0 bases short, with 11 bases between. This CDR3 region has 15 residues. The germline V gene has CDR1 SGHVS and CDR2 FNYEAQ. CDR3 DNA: TGTGCCAGCAGCCCGCAGGCACTCTCTGGAAACACCATATATTTT. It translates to CASSPQALSGNTIYF.